The 8 T cell receptor beta chains in this list originate from one sample, sequenced in a study of blood T cell repertoires in COVID-19. The repertoire was sequenced with immunoSEQ multiplex PCR; TCRdb's copy has only in-frame clones and lacks some. The sample carries 200,000 to 250,000 clones, 82% recorded once. The sample was peripheral blood. The source of these receptors is an elderly woman with acute or convalescent COVID-19.

The rearrangement links TRBV6-5 to TRBJ2-1; TRBD1 aligns across 9 bases. CDR1 is MNHEY and CDR2 is SVGAGI in the germline V gene. The V and J ends lost 7 bases and 1 base, in that order; junction bases with no gene match: 2. CDR3 length: 14 amino acids. The CDR3 loop reads CASKGTGSYNEQFF. CDR3 DNA sequence: TGTGCCAGCAAGGGGACAGGGTCCTACAATGAGCAGTTCTTC.

The chain employs TRBV19 and TRBJ2-2; 7 nucleotides align to TRBD2. Per germline, CDR1 LNHDA and CDR2 SQIVND (reference sequence). Trimming removed 6 bases from V and 7 bases from J; junction bases left unmatched: 17. This CDR3 contains 17 residues. CDR3 bases: TGTGCCAGTAGGACCGGGCGGGAGCTGGTTTCCGGCGGGGAGCTGTTTTTT. It yields the protein CASRTGRELVSGGELFF.

V is TRBV19 and J is TRBJ1-2, with 10 bases lining up with TRBD1. V dropped 6 bases and J dropped 6; count of bases not matched to a gene: 7. This CDR3 is 14 amino acids long. Germline V gene data show CDR1 as LNHDA and CDR2 as SQIVND (reference sequence). The CDR3 loop is CASRSGQGRDGYTF. CDR3 nucleotide sequence: TGTGCCAGTAGATCGGGACAGGGGAGAGATGGCTACACCTTC.

The chain couples TRBV27 to TRBJ1-1; D possibly corresponds to TRBD1 (6 bases). The CDR3 is 15 amino acids. In germline, CDR1 is MNHEY, CDR2 SMNVEV (reference sequence). V dropped 5 bases and J dropped 1 base, with 14 bases sitting between them. Here the CDR3 reads CASSLRGSRNTEAFF. CDR3 DNA sequence: TGTGCCAGCAGTCTCAGGGGTTCTCGGAACACTGAAGCTTTCTTT.

The chain combines TRBV7-2 with TRBJ1-6; 7 bases match TRBD1. The germline CDR1 and CDR2 sequences are SGHTA and FQGNSA. The length of the CDR3 is 15 residues. Trimming took 3 bases from V and 7 from J; bases not matched to a gene: 6. CDR3 nucleotides: TGTGCCAGCAGCTTGGGACAGTCGTTGAATTCACCCCTCCACTTT. Translating gives CASSLGQSLNSPLHF.

V and J are TRBV18 and TRBJ1-6, with D unclear. Trimming took off 6 bases at V and 8 bases at J, with 8 bases between the two ends. The CDR3 covers 12 residues. Per the germline V gene, CDR1 is KGHSH and CDR2 is LQKENI. This CDR3 reads CASSRQDSPLHF. CDR3 DNA sequence: TGTGCCAGCTCGCGGCAAGATTCACCCCTCCACTTT.

The chain combines TRBV5-1 with TRBJ1-2, with D tentatively TRBD1 (6 bases). The CDR3 contains 15 residues. Germline V gene sequence: CDR1 SGHRS, CDR2 YFSETQ. Trimming removed 4 bases at V and 2 bases at J, with 15 bases between. The CDR3 bases are TGCGCCAGCAGCCGTGGGGGGGCCGCAAACTATGGCTACACCTTC. Its protein product is CASSRGGAANYGYTF.

J is TRBJ2-5 and V is TRBV18; TRBD1 matches 11 bases. Germline V gene lookup returns CDR1 KGHSH and CDR2 LQKENI. J gave up 1 base and V 3 bases, and 1 base lay outside the gene matches. The CDR3 length is 15 residues. As DNA, the CDR3 is TGTGCCAGCTCACCCGGACAGGGGGCCCAAGAGACCCAGTACTTC. Translating gives CASSPGQGAQETQYF.